One sample yielded the 8 T cell receptor beta chains listed below, sequenced in a study of cytomegalovirus exposure and HLA in healthy donors. Clones were sequenced by immunoSEQ multiplex PCR, and TCRdb holds only the in-frame ones, with some missing. The sample yields 250,000 to 400,000 clones, roughly 87% seen once. The sequencing input was PBMCs. Receptors were obtained from a man aged 25-45 years in good health and CMV-seronegative.

This clone has more than one count but fewer than ten. This CDR3 is CASSEEGLYTDTQYF. The CDR3 nucleotides read TGTGCCAGCAGTGAAGAAGGACTATACACAGATACGCAGTATTTT. The chain recombines TRBV6-1 with TRBJ2-3; TRBD2 might be the D (6 bases). The V end lost 1 base, the J end lost 2 bases, and 10 bases lay between the germline ends. Germline V gene sequence: CDR1 MNHNS, CDR2 SASEGT. The CDR3 spans 15 residues.

V usage is TRBV11-3 and J usage is TRBJ2-5; D is unresolved. This CDR3 has 14 amino acids. Germline V CDR1 and CDR2: SGHNT, YENEEA. V was clipped by 5 bases and J by 5 bases, with 15 bases between them. CDR3 residues: CASSSQEEPETQYF. CDR3 sequence (DNA): TGTGCCAGCAGCAGCCAGGAAGAGCCTGAGACCCAGTACTTC. The entire variable domain, with the rest obtained from reference TRBV11-3 and TRBJ2-5, is as follows: EAGVVQSPRYKIIEKKQPVAFWCNPISGHNTLYWYLQNLGQGPELLIRYENEEAVDDSQLPKDRFSAERLKGVDSTLKIQPAELGDSAVYLCASSSQEEPETQYFGPGTRLLVL.

The chain uses TRBV5-1 and TRBJ1-1, with D possibly matching TRBD1 (5 bases). The CDR3 is made up of 16 amino acids. V dropped 0 bases and J dropped 2 bases, with 14 bases sitting between them. Germline-derived CDR1 and CDR2 are SGHRS and YFSETQ. CDR3 nucleotide sequence: TGCGCCAGCAGCTTGGGGGTCAGACAGCGTAACACTGAAGCTTTCTTT. Its translation is CASSLGVRQRNTEAFF. Based on the CDR3 plus reference TRBV5-1 and TRBJ1-1, the full variable domain is KAGVTQTPRYLIKTRGQQVTLSCSPISGHRSVSWYQQTPGQGLQFLFEYFSETQRNKGNFPGRFSGRQFSNSRSEMNVSTLELGDSALYLCASSLGVRQRNTEAFFGQGTRLTVV.

This clone was detected once. The CDR3 protein is CASSVLQGRDYGYTF. CDR3 coding DNA: TGTGCCAGCAGCGTTTTACAGGGGCGAGACTATGGCTACACCTTC. This rearrangement joins TRBV9 to TRBJ1-2; 7 bases align to TRBD1. Trimming removed 2 bases from V and 3 bases from J; junction bases left unmatched: 7. The germline CDR1 and CDR2 sequences are SGDLS and YYNGEE. This CDR3 has 15 residues. The full variable domain, its missing parts supplied by reference TRBV9 and TRBJ1-2, is DSGVTQTPKHLITATGQRVTLRCSPRSGDLSVYWYQQSLDQGLQFLIQYYNGEERAKGNILERFSAQQFPDLHSELNLSSLELGDSALYFCASSVLQGRDYGYTFGSGTRLTVV.

This clone was seen only a few times. The chain employs TRBV5-1 and TRBJ2-1, with 12 bases lining up with TRBD2. CDR1 is SGHRS and CDR2 is YFSETQ in the germline V gene. V gave up 5 bases and J gave up 5 bases; unmatched junction bases: 11. This CDR3 comprises 17 residues. CDR3 loop: CASRKPSGGAGDNEQFF. In DNA, the CDR3 is TGCGCCAGCAGAAAACCTAGCGGGGGGGCAGGTGACAATGAGCAGTTCTTC.

The V and J genes are TRBV5-6 and TRBJ2-1; D is undetermined. The CDR3 contains 15 residues. Germline CDR1 SGHDT, CDR2 YYEEEE. Between the trimmed V and J ends, which lost 3 bases and 2 bases, there was a span of 12 bases. CDR3 DNA sequence: TGTGCCAGCAGCTATCGCTCAGGTCCCTACAATGAGCAGTTCTTC. Protein product: CASSYRSGPYNEQFF.

The table lists this clone with a count of one. The V and J genes are TRBV7-2 and TRBJ2-5; unclear D gene. The CDR3 sequence is 14 residues long. Between the trimmed V and J ends, which lost 5 bases and 3 bases, there was a span of 13 bases. CDR1 and CDR2 (germline): SGHTA, FQGNSA. The CDR3 DNA reads TGTGCCAGCAGCGCGGCACACGGAAAAGAGACCCAGTACTTC. Translating gives CASSAAHGKETQYF. Combining the CDR3 with reference TRBV7-2 and TRBJ2-5 gives the whole variable domain GAGVSQSPSNKVTEKGKDVELRCDPISGHTALYWYRQSLGQGLEFLIYFQGNSAPDKSGLPSDRFSAERTGGSVSTLTIQRTQQEDSAVYLCASSAAHGKETQYFGPGTRLLVL.

The V call is TRBV15, the J call TRBJ1-2; D is ambiguous. The germline V and J ends were trimmed by 5 bases and 0 bases, with 10 bases remaining between them. Looked up from germline, CDR1 is LNHNV and CDR2 is YYDKDF (reference sequence). The CDR3 contains 14 residues. This chain's CDR3 is CATSGHFSNYGYTF. The CDR3 DNA sequence: TGTGCCACCAGCGGCCATTTCTCTAACTATGGCTACACCTTC. Full variable domain (remainder filled in from reference TRBV15 and TRBJ1-2): DAMVIQNPRYQVTQFGKPVTLSCSQTLNHNVMYWYQQKSSQAPKLLFHYYDKDFNNEADTPDNFQSRRPNTSFCFLDIRSPGLGDTAMYLCATSGHFSNYGYTFGSGTRLTVV.